The rows below give T cell receptor beta chains drawn from one sample of a study of shared clonotypes between healthy human individuals. Some clones are missing from TCRdb's copy, which holds only in-frame ones; the method was immunoSEQ multiplex PCR. The sample consists of around 1,100,000 clones, 70% to 80% of them appearing once. The material sequenced was memory CD4+ T cells from PBMCs. These receptor sequences come from a young man in good health. Some clones in this sample may be carry-over from other donors' samples. The CDR3 runs from the conserved cysteine through the conserved F or W. A D gene is named only where the DNA matches it firmly. Rows may omit the clone size; those that give it use once, few, many or a size class.

D,size,J,V,CDR3,DNA
.,.,TRBJ2-1,TRBV5-4,CASSLPTGTHNEQFF,TGTGCCAGCAGCTTACCTACCGGGACCCACAATGAGCAGTTCTTC
.,once,TRBJ1-1,TRBV5-1,CASSEQVNTEAFF,TGCGCCAGCAGCGAACAGGTTAACACTGAAGCTTTCTTT
.,.,TRBJ2-6,TRBV5-4,CASSLGGAPVSGANVLTF,TGTGCCAGCAGCTTGGGGGGGGCCCCAGTCTCTGGGGCCAACGTCCTGACTTTC
.,.,TRBJ1-5,TRBV7-7,CASSLSGRNQPQHF,TGTGCCAGCAGCTTATCAGGTCGCAATCAGCCCCAGCATTTT
.,.,TRBJ2-1,TRBV9,CASSATGSDSYNEQFF,TGTGCCAGCAGCGCGACAGGTTCAGACTCCTACAATGAGCAGTTCTTC
TRBD1,.,TRBJ1-5,TRBV28,CASSFRGNSNQPQHF,TGTGCCAGCAGTTTCAGGGGGAATAGCAATCAGCCCCAGCATTTT
.,.,TRBJ2-7,TRBV7-5,CVRSSDRVGSYEQYF,TGTGTCAGAAGCTCGGACAGGGTAGGGTCCTACGAGCAGTACTTC
TRBD2,.,TRBJ2-2,TRBV5-1,CASSPREGNTGELFF,TGCGCCAGCAGCCCCCGGGAGGGAAACACCGGGGAGCTGTTTTTT
.,few,TRBJ2-1,TRBV11-3,CASSLQGGYYNEQFF,TGTGCCAGCAGCTTACAGGGAGGATACTACAATGAGCAGTTCTTC
.,.,TRBJ2-5,TRBV7-6,CASSSPLETQYF,TGTGCCAGCAGCTCTCCCCTGGAGACCCAGTACTTC
.,.,TRBJ2-7,TRBV10-2,CASSESVAGLEQYF,TGCGCCAGCAGTGAGTCAGTAGCAGGCCTCGAGCAGTACTTC
.,.,TRBJ2-2,TRBV7-9,CASSPGTVTGELFF,TGTGCCAGCAGCCCTGGGACCGTCACCGGGGAGCTGTTTTTT
.,.,TRBJ2-7,TRBV7-2,CASSLGGKPYEQYF,TGTGCCAGCAGCTTAGGAGGGAAACCCTACGAGCAGTACTTC
.,few,TRBJ1-2,TRBV27,CASSLKGTGLGGYTF,TGTGCCAGCAGTTTAAAGGGGACCGGATTAGGGGGCTACACCTTC
.,.,TRBJ1-1,TRBV6-6,CASSSVGTEAFF,TGTGCCAGCAGTTCTGTAGGGACTGAAGCTTTCTTT
.,.,TRBJ1-6,TRBV30,CAWSLQDNSPLHF,TGTGCCTGGAGTTTACAGGATAATTCACCCCTCCACTTT
.,.,TRBJ2-7,TRBV6-1,CATDGLYEQYF,TGTGCCACCGACGGTCTCTACGAGCAGTACTTC
.,.,TRBJ2-2,TRBV9,CASSVLGRGGELFF,TGTGCCAGCAGCGTACTCGGGAGAGGCGGGGAGCTGTTTTTT
.,.,TRBJ1-2,TRBV7-9,CASTKDGAGYTF,TGTGCCAGCACCAAGGACGGTGCGGGCTACACCTTC
TRBD1,.,TRBJ1-1,TRBV5-1,CASSWDRGGTEAFF,TGCGCCAGCAGCTGGGACAGGGGTGGCACTGAAGCTTTCTTT
TRBD1,.,TRBJ1-5,TRBV19,CASSITGGARSQPQHF,TGTGCCAGTAGTATCACAGGGGGCGCTCGGAGCCAGCCCCAGCATTTT
.,.,TRBJ2-2,TRBV5-1,CASSFLDRTTGELFF,TGCGCCAGCAGCTTTCTCGACAGGACGACCGGGGAGCTGTTTTTT
TRBD2,.,TRBJ2-1,TRBV19,CASSIVSGRGYNEQFF,TGTGCCAGTAGTATAGTTAGCGGGAGGGGCTACAATGAGCAGTTCTTC
.,.,TRBJ1-1,TRBV28,CASSLFARENTEAFF,TGTGCCAGCAGTTTATTCGCCAGGGAGAACACTGAAGCTTTCTTT
.,.,TRBJ1-5,TRBV7-2,CASSLDPRDQPQHF,TGTGCCAGCAGCTTAGATCCGAGGGATCAGCCCCAGCATTTT
TRBD2,.,TRBJ2-2,TRBV5-6,CASSYLAANTGELFF,TGTGCCAGCAGCTACCTAGCGGCGAACACCGGGGAGCTGTTTTTT
.,.,TRBJ2-1,TRBV29-1,CSVVPRVAYSYNEQFF,TGCAGCGTTGTCCCCCGGGTGGCGTACTCCTACAATGAGCAGTTCTTC
.,.,TRBJ1-4,TRBV28,CASISAGWANEKLFF,TGTGCCAGCATTTCCGCTGGTTGGGCTAATGAAAAACTGTTTTTT
TRBD2,.,TRBJ2-1,TRBV7-3,CASSLWAGAVYNEQFF,TGTGCCAGCAGCTTATGGGCGGGAGCGGTCTACAATGAGCAGTTCTTC
.,.,TRBJ2-1,TRBV29-1,CSVGGVLGPGQFF,TGCAGCGTTGGCGGGGTTTTGGGCCCCGGGCAGTTCTTC
.,.,TRBJ2-1,TRBV5-1,CASSFEGAYNEQFF,TGCGCCAGCAGCTTCGAGGGAGCCTACAATGAGCAGTTCTTC
.,.,TRBJ2-7,TRBV27,CASSLSGGRSYEQYF,TGTGCCAGCAGTTTATCGGGGGGCCGCTCCTACGAGCAGTACTTC
.,once,TRBJ2-7,TRBV11-2,CASVGGRNLYEQYF,TGTGCCAGCGTAGGAGGGAGGAATCTTTACGAGCAGTACTTC
TRBD1,few,TRBJ2-3,TRBV5-4,CASSSGTGADTQYF,TGTGCCAGCAGCTCCGGGACAGGGGCCGATACGCAGTATTTT
.,.,TRBJ2-5,TRBV9,CASSVAKEETQYF,TGTGCCAGCAGCGTAGCCAAGGAAGAGACCCAGTACTTC
.,.,TRBJ2-7,TRBV7-2,CASGIGEQYF,TGTGCCAGCGGGATTGGAGAGCAGTACTTC